This T cell receptor (beta chain) stems from a study of cytomegalovirus exposure and HLA in healthy donors. The CDR3 spans 17 residues. The germline V gene has CDR1 MGHRA and CDR2 YSYEKL. Trimming took 4 bases from V and 0 from J; bases not matched to a gene: 8. Whole-study findings and limits: In a later analysis, TCR association rates varied by HLA locus: DRB1 most, HLA-C fewest. Later analysis identified several of the most significant clusters that appeared linked to common viral pathogens. Sequencing had likely introduced a cluster of highly shared sequence variants as an artifact. High specificity and sensitivity for cytomegalovirus status were reported for the classifier.

Amplification used 60 Vbeta primers and 13 Jbeta primers. Profiling relied on immunoSEQ multiplex PCR, and the TCRdb table lists in-frame clones only, not all of them. This table has fewer than 250,000 clones, roughly 80% appearing once. Comment on this clone: Its antigen is unidentified.

Sequenced input: PBMCs. The J gene is TRBJ2-1, the V gene TRBV4-1, with 8 bases fitting TRBD2. The TCR was taken from a man aged 35 to 55 in good health and CMV-seropositive. CDR3 protein: CASSLIAGPSSYNEQFF. The CDR3 DNA reads TGCGCCAGCAGCCTAATAGCGGGGCCCAGCTCCTACAATGAGCAGTTCTTC.